Reported below is one T cell receptor (beta chain). This entry is derived from a study of blood T cell repertoires in COVID-19. The CDR3 consists of 17 residues. V gave up 5 bases and J gave up 1 base, with 17 bases separating them. Looked up from germline, CDR1 is PRHDT and CDR2 is FYEKMQ (reference sequence). The assay was immunoSEQ multiplex PCR, and TCRdb's table has in-frame clones only and misses some. The sample includes 490,000 or so clones, around nine tenths of them seen just once. Which cohort a participant joined came from the clinical history participants gave. Source material: PBMCs or T cells enriched from blood (not recorded which). The chain couples TRBV13 to TRBJ2-2; D not resolved. The TCR comes from a woman aged 55 to 70 who had recovered from COVID-19. The CDR3 spells CASSPPRRAGNTGELFF. The DNA for the CDR3 is TGTGCCAGCAGCCCCCCGCGTAGAGCCGGGAACACCGGGGAGCTGTTTTTT. Filled out from reference TRBV13 and TRBJ2-2, the complete variable domain reads AAGVIQSPRHLIKEKRETATLKCYPIPRHDTVYWYQQGPGQDPQFLISFYEKMQSDKGSIPDRFSAQQFSDYHSELNMSSLELGDSALYFCASSPPRRAGNTGELFFGEGSRLTVL.